A single sample gave rise to the 32 T cell receptor beta chains below, sequenced in a study of blood T cell repertoires in COVID-19. Assay: immunoSEQ multiplex PCR; the TCRdb copy retains only in-frame clones and omits some. Altogether some 150,000 clones are present, 75% to 90% being singletons, with the ten largest covering 4% to 5%. Sequenced: peripheral blood. These receptors were collected from a woman of 80 years or more with acute or convalescent COVID-19.

This chain links TRBV5-5 with TRBJ1-2, with 9 positions matching TRBD1. V shed 0 bases, J shed 2 bases, and the junction held 2 bases outside the gene matches. Germline CDR1 is SGHKS and CDR2 is YYEKEE (reference sequence). The length of the CDR3 is 15 residues. The CDR3 DNA sequence: TGTGCCAGCAGCTTGGCCACAGGGGGCAACTATGGCTACACCTTC. Its translation: CASSLATGGNYGYTF.

The rearrangement uses TRBV5-1 and TRBJ2-5; TRBD2 matches 13 bases. Unmatched junction bases numbered 3, after V lost 0 bases and J lost 1 base. Germline CDR1 is SGHRS and CDR2 is YFSETQ. CDR3 size: 17 residues. CDR3 region: CASSLATSGGAQETQYF. The DNA of the CDR3 is TGCGCCAGCAGCTTGGCAACTAGCGGGGGGGCCCAAGAGACCCAGTACTTC.

The chain joins TRBV6-6 to TRBJ2-3; no firm D call. The CDR3 sequence is 11 residues long. The V gene's germline CDR1 is MNHNY and CDR2 SVGAGI (reference sequence). V was clipped by 6 bases and J by 6 bases, with 7 bases between them. The CDR3 bases are TGTGCCAGCAGAACCGCGGATACGCAGTATTTT. It encodes CASRTADTQYF.

The rearrangement uses TRBV2 and TRBJ1-5; 10 bases map to TRBD1. The germline CDR1 and CDR2 sequences are SNHLY and FYNNEI. Trimming removed 6 bases from V and 0 bases from J; junction bases left unmatched: 2. The CDR3 consists of 15 residues. The CDR3 region is CASSWDRGSNQPQHF. The CDR3, as DNA: TGTGCCAGCAGCTGGGACAGGGGTAGCAATCAGCCCCAGCATTTT.

J is TRBJ1-2 and V is TRBV3-1 (or the pseudogene TRBV3-2); the match to TRBD1 covers 7 bases. Germline V CDR1 and CDR2: LGHDT, YNNKEL (reference sequence). J gave up 2 bases and V 2 bases, and 5 bases lay outside the gene matches. The CDR3 is 15 residues long. CDR3 nucleotides: TGTGCCAGCAGCCAATTAGAACAGGGGAACTATGGCTACACCTTC. Translated: CASSQLEQGNYGYTF.

The chain joins TRBV5-5 to TRBJ1-5, with D maybe TRBD1 (6 bases). Trimming stripped 0 bases from V and 5 bases from J, with 9 bases between. Germline values: CDR1 SGHKS, CDR2 YYEKEE (reference sequence). The CDR3 covers 14 residues. The DNA of the CDR3 is TGTGCCAGCAGCTTGGTAGGGGGGGATCAGCCCCAGCATTTT. This sequence encodes CASSLVGGDQPQHF.

The chain uses TRBV18 and TRBJ2-1; TRBD1 is a possible D gene (6 bases). Trimming pared 3 bases from V and 10 bases from J, leaving 13 bases between. Germline lookup yields CDR1 KGHSH and CDR2 LQKENI. CDR3 length: 13 amino acids. CDR3 DNA sequence: TGTGCCAGCTCACCTCAGGACAGAGACGAGCAGTTCTTC. Its protein is CASSPQDRDEQFF.

In this sample, this clone turned up once. This chain links TRBV5-4 with TRBJ2-4, with 13 bases lining up with TRBD2. This CDR3 is 16 amino acids long. Germline assignment: CDR1 SGHNT and CDR2 YYREEE (reference sequence). V lost 3 bases to trimming and J lost 4 bases; unmatched junction nucleotides: 4. The CDR3 region has the DNA TGTGCCAGCAGCTCATGGGGACTAGCGGGAAAAAACATTCAGTACTTC. Translated, it gives CASSSWGLAGKNIQYF.

The chain is built from TRBV10-2 and TRBJ2-7; 8 nucleotides align to TRBD1. CDR1 is WSHSY, CDR2 SAAADI, per germline. J gave up 2 bases and V 4 bases, and 4 bases lay outside the gene matches. The CDR3 is 14 residues long. The CDR3 DNA is TGCGCCAGCAGTGCGAGACAGGGGCCCTACGAGCAGTACTTC. It encodes CASSARQGPYEQYF.

The chain links TRBV27 to TRBJ2-1; possible D gene TRBD2, 5 bases. The length of the CDR3 is 17 residues. Per germline, CDR1 MNHEY and CDR2 SMNVEV (reference sequence). The V end was cut by 3 bases, the J end by 0 bases, with 15 bases between. The CDR3 nucleotides read TGTGCCAGCAGTTTCCTAGCTGACATCAGCTCCTACAATGAGCAGTTCTTC. Protein: CASSFLADISSYNEQFF.

The gene calls are TRBV19 and TRBJ2-1, with 8 bases identical to TRBD1. Trimming took 6 bases from V and 8 from J; bases not matched to a gene: 15. In germline, CDR1 is LNHDA, CDR2 SQIVND (reference sequence). This CDR3 comprises 16 residues. CDR3 protein: CASRDGQGAGKDEQFF. DNA of the CDR3: TGTGCCAGTAGGGACGGGCAGGGGGCGGGTAAAGATGAGCAGTTCTTC.

This clone was observed a handful of times. The gene calls are TRBV5-4 and TRBJ1-2; possibly TRBD1 for D (5 bases). Trimming removed 4 bases at V and 1 base at J, with 8 bases between. The CDR3 extends over 13 amino acids. Germline CDR1 and CDR2: SGHNT and YYREEE (reference sequence). CDR3 bases: TGTGCCAGCAGCGGGGGACTTAACTATGGCTACACCTTC. As protein: CASSGGLNYGYTF.

The rearrangement links TRBV28 to TRBJ2-4, with a weak D call TRBD2 (5 bases). Trimming removed 2 bases at V and 0 bases at J, with 11 bases between. Germline V gene sequence: CDR1 MDHEN, CDR2 SYDVKM. The length of the CDR3 is 16 residues. The CDR3: CASSLRKAGAKNIQYF. For the CDR3, the DNA is TGTGCCAGCAGTTTACGAAAGGCGGGAGCCAAAAACATTCAGTACTTC.

This clone was counted once. The chain joins TRBV12-3 or TRBV12-4 to TRBJ2-5; D gene unclear. V was trimmed by 6 bases and J by 7 bases, leaving 9 bases between them. There are 11 residues in the CDR3. The CDR3: CASSHPGTQYF. DNA for the CDR3: TGTGCCAGCAGCCATCCGGGGACCCAGTACTTC.

This clone was counted once. This chain links TRBV5-6 with TRBJ2-1; 7 bases line up with TRBD1. This CDR3 is 15 amino acids long. The germline gives CDR1 SGHDT, CDR2 YYEEEE. J gave up 4 bases and V 3 bases, and 7 bases lay outside the gene matches. The CDR3 region is CASSWTGQPYNEQFF. The CDR3 DNA follows: TGTGCCAGCAGCTGGACGGGACAGCCTTACAATGAGCAGTTCTTC.

This clone has a handful of counts. J is TRBJ1-1 and V is TRBV24-1; D not resolved. The CDR3 consists of 11 residues. Per the germline V gene, CDR1 is KGHDR and CDR2 is SFDVKD. Trimming took off 2 bases at V and 9 bases at J, with 6 bases between the two ends. The CDR3 is CATSDSVKAFF. For the CDR3, the DNA is TGTGCCACCAGTGATTCGGTTAAAGCTTTCTTT.

This clone showed up just once. The CDR3 coding sequence is TGTGCCAGCAGCGCGTGGGACATCCTCGTTGGGGATACGCAGTATTTT. As protein: CASSAWDILVGDTQYF. The V gene is TRBV9, the J gene TRBJ2-3, with D possibly matching TRBD1 (6 bases). CDR3 length: 16 amino acids. V was clipped by 3 bases and J by 6 bases, with 20 bases between them. CDR1 SGDLS and CDR2 YYNGEE come from the germline V gene.

This clone has just a few counts. The chain joins TRBV19 to TRBJ1-1, with unresolved D. In germline, CDR1 is LNHDA, CDR2 SQIVND (reference sequence). V was shortened by 5 bases and J by 1 base, with 8 bases between the two germline ends. The CDR3 has 13 residues. The DNA for the CDR3 is TGTGCCAGTAGTCGGGGATCGAACACTGAAGCTTTCTTT. Encoded protein: CASSRGSNTEAFF. Complete variable domain (other parts from reference TRBV19 and TRBJ1-1): DGGITQSPKYLFRKEGQNVTLSCEQNLNHDAMYWYRQDPGQGLRLIYYSQIVNDFQKGDIAEGYSVSREKKESFPLTVTSAQKNPTAFYLCASSRGSNTEAFFGQGTRLTVV.

This chain links TRBV7-2 with TRBJ2-7, with D maybe TRBD1 (5 bases). The V end lost 3 bases, the J end lost 3 bases, and 6 bases lay between the germline ends. CDR1 is SGHTA and CDR2 is FQGNSA in the germline V gene. This CDR3 spans 12 amino acids. CDR3 sequence (DNA): TGTGCCAGCAGCTTGCAGGGCTACGAGCAGTACTTC. Encoded protein: CASSLQGYEQYF.

This sequence joins TRBV5-1 and TRBJ2-7; a weak D match, TRBD1 (5 bases). This CDR3 is built from 17 residues. V lost 0 bases and J lost 3, with 19 bases in between. Germline values: CDR1 SGHRS, CDR2 YFSETQ. Here the CDR3 reads CASSLASSQGPLYEQYF. CDR3 sequence (DNA): TGCGCCAGCAGCTTGGCATCGAGTCAGGGTCCCCTCTACGAGCAGTACTTC.

This clone was detected once. The chain has TRBV5-1 and TRBJ2-1, with 7 bases fitting TRBD1. V lost 0 bases and J lost 4; bases outside the gene matches: 4. The CDR3 covers 15 residues. Germline V gene lookup returns CDR1 SGHRS and CDR2 YFSETQ. CDR3: CASSLGQGKYNEQFF. Written as DNA, the CDR3 is TGCGCCAGCAGCTTGGGACAGGGAAAGTACAATGAGCAGTTCTTC. Full variable domain (outside the CDR3, taken from reference TRBV5-1 and TRBJ2-1): KAGVTQTPRYLIKTRGQQVTLSCSPISGHRSVSWYQQTPGQGLQFLFEYFSETQRNKGNFPGRFSGRQFSNSRSEMNVSTLELGDSALYLCASSLGQGKYNEQFFGPGTRLTVL.

This chain joins TRBV27 and TRBJ2-5, with TRBD1 matching 10 bases. Per germline, CDR1 MNHEY and CDR2 SMNVEV (reference sequence). The CDR3 length is 14 residues. V was pared by 6 bases and J by 5 bases, with 6 bases of the junction left unmatched. CDR3 residues: CASSWTGGGETQYF. In DNA, the CDR3 is TGTGCCAGCAGCTGGACAGGGGGTGGGGAGACCCAGTACTTC.

The chain has TRBV28 and TRBJ2-7, with TRBD1 identical over 9 bases. The CDR3 runs to 14 residues. J gave up 2 bases and V 2 bases, and 1 base lay outside the gene matches. The germline V gene encodes CDR1 MDHEN and CDR2 SYDVKM. The chain's CDR3 is CASSLRQGAYEQYF. The CDR3 nucleotides are TGTGCCAGCAGTTTAAGACAGGGGGCCTACGAGCAGTACTTC.

The gene calls are TRBV6-2 or TRBV6-3 and TRBJ2-7, with D uncertain. The CDR3 is 12 residues long. Germline V CDR1 and CDR2: MNHEY, SVGEGT. Trimming removed 3 bases at V and 1 base at J, with 4 bases between. Here the CDR3 reads CASSYESYEQYF. CDR3 in DNA: TGTGCCAGCAGTTATGAGTCCTACGAGCAGTACTTC.

The genes are TRBV7-3 and TRBJ2-2, with 8 bases fitting TRBD1. V shed 4 bases and J 4 bases; nucleotides not matched to a gene: 5. This CDR3 has 15 amino acids. From germline, CDR1 is SGHTA and CDR2 FQGTGA. The CDR3 sequence is CASSSGQGGTGELFF. Written as DNA, the CDR3 is TGTGCCAGCAGCTCAGGACAGGGAGGCACCGGGGAGCTGTTTTTT. The whole variable domain, filled in from reference TRBV7-3 and TRBJ2-2, reads GAGVSQTPSNKVTEKGKYVELRCDPISGHTALYWYRQSLGQGPEFLIYFQGTGAADDSGLPNDRFFAVRPEGSVSTLKIQRTERGDSAVYLCASSSGQGGTGELFFGEGSRLTVL.

V and J are TRBV9 and TRBJ1-1; D gene unclear. Looked up from germline, CDR1 is SGDLS and CDR2 is YYNGEE. This CDR3 is 17 amino acids long. Trimming took 0 bases from V and 5 from J, leaving 20 bases between them. The CDR3 loop is CASSVGGLGDVWTEAFF. The CDR3 DNA follows: TGTGCCAGCAGCGTAGGAGGGCTTGGAGATGTCTGGACTGAAGCTTTCTTT.

The V call is TRBV28, the J call TRBJ2-2, with 7 nucleotides matching TRBD1. Per the germline V gene, CDR1 is MDHEN and CDR2 is SYDVKM. J lost 5 bases, V lost 3 bases, and 6 bases had no gene match. This CDR3 is built from 15 residues. In nucleotides, the CDR3 is TGTGCCAGCAGTTTTATGGACAGGAGGACCGGGGAGCTGTTTTTT. Residues: CASSFMDRRTGELFF.

This rearrangement joins TRBV10-3 to TRBJ2-5; 9 bases line up with TRBD2. CDR1 is ENHRY, CDR2 SYGVKD, per germline. The CDR3 sequence is 16 residues long. After removal of 3 bases from V and 7 bases from J, the junction contained 12 bases not matched to a gene. The CDR3 is CAISDLSGGSPRTQYF. The CDR3, as DNA: TGTGCCATCAGTGATTTAAGCGGGGGGTCCCCCAGGACCCAGTACTTC.

This chain joins TRBV5-4 and TRBJ2-6; TRBD1 might be the D (5 bases). The ends were cut back, 6 bases at V and 2 bases at J, with 12 bases in the middle. The CDR3 has 15 residues. CDR1 is SGHNT and CDR2 is YYREEE in the germline V gene (reference sequence). In nucleotides, the CDR3 is TGTGCCAGCAACCCGTCGGACACTGGGGCCAACGTCCTGACTTTC. Amino acids: CASNPSDTGANVLTF.

The chain has TRBV3-1 (or the pseudogene TRBV3-2) and TRBJ2-3; D remains unclear. The CDR3 sequence is 18 residues long. V gave up 4 bases and J gave up 1 base, with 21 bases separating them. In germline, CDR1 is LGHDT, CDR2 YNNKEL (reference sequence). The CDR3 protein is CASSPRGLVRWGTDTQYF. DNA of the CDR3: TGTGCCAGCAGCCCGCGAGGTTTGGTTCGGTGGGGCACAGATACGCAGTATTTT.

About this clone: This CDR3 is also generated by other DNA sequences in the sample. This rearrangement joins TRBV15 to TRBJ1-2; D remains ambiguous. V lost 3 bases, J lost 5 bases, and 10 bases lay in between. The CDR3 runs to 13 residues. Germline-derived CDR1 and CDR2 are LNHNV and YYDKDF (reference sequence). The CDR3 here is CATSSSGFYGYTF. The CDR3 region has the DNA TGTGCCACCAGCAGCTCAGGATTTTATGGCTACACCTTC.

This chain uses TRBV28 with TRBJ1-2, with D possibly TRBD1 on 5 matching bases. Germline lookup yields CDR1 MDHEN and CDR2 SYDVKM. Trimming removed 10 bases from V and 5 bases from J, with 17 bases in between. The CDR3 loop spans 13 amino acids. The CDR3 nucleotides are TGTGCCACCTTATTCTCAGGGCTATATGGCTACACCTTC. Translated, it gives CATLFSGLYGYTF.